A single sample gave rise to the 27 T cell receptor beta chains below, sequenced in a study of T cell responses to AZD1222 COVID-19 vaccine. Clones were sequenced by immunoSEQ multiplex PCR, and TCRdb holds only the in-frame ones, with some missing. The table includes around 84,000 clones, roughly 86% detected once. The sample in question was peripheral blood, obtained on day 0 of AZD1222 vaccination. The receptor set was obtained from an adult in good health.

This clone was observed a single time. V usage is TRBV27 and J usage is TRBJ1-1; D gene ambiguous. Germline V gives CDR1 MNHEY, CDR2 SMNVEV (reference sequence). Trimming cost V 6 bases and J 6 bases, with 14 bases left between them. This CDR3 is 13 amino acids long. The CDR3 nucleotides read TGTGCCAGCAGGGGAGCTGGTTTCCCTGAAGCTTTCTTT. Its protein is CASRGAGFPEAFF.

The V call is TRBV5-4, the J call TRBJ2-3, with D possibly TRBD2 on 5 matching bases. The V gene's germline CDR1 is SGHNT and CDR2 YYREEE (reference sequence). V was shortened by 0 bases and J by 0 bases, with 11 bases between the two germline ends. The CDR3 has 16 amino acids. This CDR3 is CASSLAGVRSTDTQYF. The CDR3 DNA is TGTGCCAGCAGCTTGGCCGGGGTACGTAGCACAGATACGCAGTATTTT.

The chain recombines TRBV6-2 or TRBV6-3 with TRBJ2-1, with TRBD2 matching over 7 bases. CDR3 length: 15 amino acids. From germline, CDR1 is MNHEY and CDR2 SVGEGT. After removal of 5 bases from V and 8 bases from J, the junction contained 12 bases not matched to a gene. The CDR3 region is CASSHRGRGGHEQFF. The DNA for the CDR3 is TGTGCCAGCAGTCATCGTGGGAGGGGAGGGCATGAGCAGTTCTTC.

Of note for this clone: Compared with germline, one end of the junction differs, possibly owing to a read error. The rearrangement joins TRBV7-3 to TRBJ1-2; a weak D match, TRBD1 (6 bases). This CDR3 is built from 14 residues. Germline V gene lookup returns CDR1 SGHTA and CDR2 FQGTGA. The CDR3 protein is CASSLTGQGYGYTF. The CDR3 DNA sequence: TGTGCCAGCAGCCTAACCGGTCAGGGGTATGGCTACACCTTC.

The chain recombines TRBV27 with TRBJ2-7; D call uncertain. Trimming removed 4 bases from V and 6 bases from J, with 13 bases in between. CDR3 size: 13 residues. The germline gives CDR1 MNHEY, CDR2 SMNVEV (reference sequence). CDR3 region: CASSSLTPTEQYF. The DNA of the CDR3 is TGTGCCAGCAGTTCCCTAACCCCTACCGAGCAGTACTTC.

The chain combines TRBV4-2 with TRBJ2-1, with 11 nucleotides matching TRBD2. V trimming: 2 bases; J trimming: 9 bases; junction bases outside the gene matches: 9. Germline V gene lookup returns CDR1 LGHNA and CDR2 YNFKEQ. CDR3 length: 16 amino acids. CDR3 amino acids: CASSQTSGSPYGEQFF. CDR3 DNA: TGTGCCAGCAGCCAAACTAGCGGGAGCCCCTACGGTGAGCAGTTCTTC.

This clone turned up a few times. V usage is TRBV19 and J usage is TRBJ2-3; 7 bases line up with TRBD2. This CDR3 has 16 amino acids. Per germline, CDR1 LNHDA and CDR2 SQIVND (reference sequence). The V segment lost 6 bases and the J segment 0 bases; nucleotides outside the gene matches: 9. DNA for the CDR3: TGTGCCAGTAGGGGATCGGGAGGCACTAGCACAGATACGCAGTATTTT. Its protein product is CASRGSGGTSTDTQYF.

The chain has TRBV30 and TRBJ2-5; no firm D call. CDR1 and CDR2 from the germline V gene are GTSNPN and SVGIG (reference sequence). The CDR3 is made up of 10 amino acids. V was shortened by 3 bases and J by 4 bases, with 3 bases between the two germline ends. CDR3 coding DNA: TGTGCCTGGAGGGCAGAGACCCAGTACTTC. It codes for CAWRAETQYF.

This chain connects TRBV5-1 to TRBJ2-1; D not certain. Trimming removed 1 base from V and 4 bases from J, with 15 bases in between. The CDR3 contains 16 residues. The V gene's germline CDR1 is SGHRS and CDR2 YFSETQ. CDR3 nucleotide sequence: TGCGCCAGCAGCTTGAATTGGTGGATCCGATACAATGAGCAGTTCTTC. Its protein product is CASSLNWWIRYNEQFF.

The chain combines TRBV19 with TRBJ2-7, with TRBD2 as a possible D gene (5 bases). Trimming took 4 bases from V and 3 from J, leaving 10 bases between them. The CDR3 runs to 13 residues. Germline values: CDR1 LNHDA, CDR2 SQIVND (reference sequence). Here the CDR3 reads CASSTRRDYEQYF. The CDR3, as DNA: TGTGCCAGTAGTACCCGACGGGACTACGAGCAGTACTTC.

The chain links TRBV4-1 to TRBJ1-1; tentatively, D is TRBD1 (5 bases). The CDR3 covers 14 residues. The ends were cut back, 2 bases at V and 1 base at J, with 8 bases in the middle. The germline V gene has CDR1 MGHRA and CDR2 YSYEKL. The CDR3 DNA follows: TGCGCCAGCAGCCAAAGGAGGGGGAACACTGAAGCTTTCTTT. Translated, it gives CASSQRRGNTEAFF.

V gene TRBV29-1 combines with J gene TRBJ2-4, with TRBD1 matching over 7 bases. The CDR3 is 11 amino acids. Germline trimming cut 5 bases from V and 9 bases from J; bases unmatched to any gene: 4. Per germline, CDR1 SQVTM and CDR2 ANQGSEA. The CDR3 DNA is TGCAGCGTTTTACAGGGGACCATTCAGTACTTC. It translates to CSVLQGTIQYF.

This chain uses TRBV27 with TRBJ2-7, with 9 bases that match TRBD1. Per germline, CDR1 MNHEY and CDR2 SMNVEV (reference sequence). V was pared by 4 bases and J by 2 bases, with 6 bases of the junction left unmatched. This CDR3 spans 15 amino acids. The CDR3 bases are TGTGCCAGCAGTTATGGTACAGGGGGCACCTACGAGCAGTACTTC. Translating it yields CASSYGTGGTYEQYF.

The rearrangement uses TRBV9 and TRBJ1-5; no definite D call. The germline V gene encodes CDR1 SGDLS and CDR2 YYNGEE. V was clipped by 7 bases and J by 0 bases, with 20 bases between them. CDR3 length equals 17 residues. The CDR3 nucleotides read TGTGCCAGCTTCGGCCCGCCCTGGAGAAGTAGCAATCAGCCCCAGCATTTT. It specifies CASFGPPWRSSNQPQHF.

The V gene is TRBV7-2, the J gene TRBJ2-3, with 9 bases fitting TRBD2. Looked up from germline, CDR1 is SGHTA and CDR2 is FQGNSA. The CDR3 consists of 16 residues. J was trimmed by 6 bases and V by 4 bases; bases with no gene match: 11. As DNA, the CDR3 is TGTGCCAGCAGCTCGCGCGGTAGCGGGAGTAGGGATACGCAGTATTTT. Encoded protein: CASSSRGSGSRDTQYF.

This clone was seen a handful of times. The chain couples TRBV7-2 to TRBJ2-2; tentative D call: TRBD1 (5 bases). V lost 5 bases and J 4 bases, leaving 17 bases between the germline ends. Germline loops: CDR1 SGHTA, CDR2 FQGNSA. This CDR3 spans 16 amino acids. CDR3: CASSHQLRVGTGELFF. The DNA of the CDR3 is TGTGCCAGCAGCCACCAACTCAGGGTTGGCACCGGGGAGCTGTTTTTT.

V and J are TRBV3-1 (or the pseudogene TRBV3-2) and TRBJ1-4; 8 bases agree with TRBD1. There are 13 residues in the CDR3. From germline, CDR1 is LGHDT and CDR2 YNNKEL (reference sequence). V lost 0 bases to trimming and J lost 14 bases; unmatched junction nucleotides: 5. CDR3 nucleotide sequence: TGTGCCAGCAGCCAAGACCCAGGACAGGGTCTGTTTTTT. As protein: CASSQDPGQGLFF.

V usage is TRBV6-1 and J usage is TRBJ2-7, with TRBD2 matching 13 bases. This CDR3 has 15 residues. Trimming took 5 bases from V and 3 from J; bases not matched to a gene: 4. Germline CDR1 reads MNHNS; CDR2 reads SASEGT. The CDR3 nucleotides are TGTGCCAGCAGTACGGGACTAGCGGGAAACTACGAGCAGTACTTC. It yields the protein CASSTGLAGNYEQYF.

This clone appeared a single time. This sequence joins TRBV18 and TRBJ1-1; the D is unclear. V gave up 3 bases and J gave up 6 bases, with 17 bases separating them. This CDR3 spans 15 amino acids. Looked up from germline, CDR1 is KGHSH and CDR2 is LQKENI. The CDR3 coding sequence is TGTGCCAGCTCACCTCCCCCGGGGAGGGTCGCTGAAGCTTTCTTT. Translating gives CASSPPPGRVAEAFF.

J is TRBJ2-2 and V is TRBV4-2; D may be TRBD2 (6 bases). V lost 0 bases, J lost 4 bases, and 9 bases lay in between. The germline V gene has CDR1 LGHNA and CDR2 YNFKEQ. CDR3 length: 15 residues. CDR3 loop: CASSQEVGGTGELFF. CDR3 bases: TGTGCCAGCAGCCAAGAGGTCGGGGGCACCGGGGAGCTGTTTTTT.

The rearrangement joins TRBV7-9 to TRBJ2-3, with 9 bases lining up with TRBD1. The V gene end was trimmed by 5 bases and the J gene end by 3 bases; junction bases not matched to a gene: 3. CDR3 length equals 14 residues. Germline-derived CDR1 and CDR2 are SEHNR and FQNEAQ (reference sequence). The CDR3 DNA sequence: TGTGCCAGCAGCCCAGGACAGGGGACAGATACGCAGTATTTT. The encoded protein is CASSPGQGTDTQYF.

V usage is TRBV12-5 and J usage is TRBJ1-1; D is perhaps TRBD1 (6 bases). The CDR3 runs 15 residues. Germline assignment: CDR1 LGHNT and CDR2 FRNRAP. V dropped 6 bases and J dropped 3 bases, with 17 bases sitting between them. Here the CDR3 reads CASGGHLDRDTEAFF. In nucleotides, the CDR3 is TGTGCTAGTGGGGGACACCTGGATAGGGACACTGAAGCTTTCTTT. The whole variable domain, filled in from reference TRBV12-5 and TRBJ1-1, reads DARVTQTPRHKVTEMGQEVTMRCQPILGHNTVFWYRQTMMQGLELLAYFRNRAPLDDSGMPKDRFSAEMPDATLATLKIQPSEPRDSAVYFCASGGHLDRDTEAFFGQGTRLTVV.

V is TRBV7-2 and J is TRBJ2-7, with 8 bases that match TRBD2. The germline V gene encodes CDR1 SGHTA and CDR2 FQGNSA. J was trimmed by 0 bases and V by 7 bases; bases with no gene match: 8. The CDR3 totals 15 residues. CDR3 loop: CASMSRAGGSYEQYF. The CDR3, as DNA: TGTGCCAGCATGTCCAGGGCGGGAGGCTCCTACGAGCAGTACTTC.

The CDR3 region is CASSWDTSYEQYF. The CDR3 DNA follows: TGTGCCAGCAGCTGGGACACCTCCTACGAGCAGTACTTC. The chain employs TRBV12-3 or TRBV12-4 and TRBJ2-7; perhaps TRBD1 as D (6 bases). With 6 bases removed from V and 0 bases from J, the gap between germline ends came to 9 bases. This CDR3 is built from 13 residues.

The genes are TRBV18 and TRBJ2-1; D gene uncertain. There are 16 residues in the CDR3. CDR1 and CDR2 from the germline V gene are KGHSH and LQKENI. Trimming cost V 4 bases and J 6 bases, with 19 bases left between them. The CDR3, as DNA: TGTGCCAGCTCACTCCGTAGGACCCCCGGACCCAATGAGCAGTTCTTC. Translated: CASSLRRTPGPNEQFF.

The chain combines TRBV3-1 (or the pseudogene TRBV3-2) with TRBJ2-5; D tentatively reads TRBD1 or TRBD2 (5 bases each). V lost 4 bases, J lost 4 bases, and 28 bases lay in between. In germline, CDR1 is LGHDT, CDR2 YNNKEL (reference sequence). This CDR3 comprises 19 residues. CDR3 nucleotides: TGTGCCAGCAGCCCTCCCTGGTTGCTGGGGAGAACAGGCGGAGAGACCCAGTACTTC. Its protein product is CASSPPWLLGRTGGETQYF.

This clone showed up just a few times. V gene TRBV2 combines with J gene TRBJ1-1, with no clear D. The CDR3 runs 16 residues. Germline CDR1 is SNHLY and CDR2 is FYNNEI. V was trimmed by 5 bases and J by 4 bases, leaving 20 bases between them. CDR3 coding DNA: TGTGCCAGCAGTCTGCCCCGGGCAGTAGTAGCCACTGAAGCTTTCTTT. It translates to CASSLPRAVVATEAFF.